This T cell receptor beta chain was identified in a study of blood T cell repertoires in COVID-19. The CDR3 spans 15 residues. Germline V gene data show CDR1 as SGHRS and CDR2 as YFSETQ. Germline trimming cut 4 bases from V and 4 bases from J; bases unmatched to any gene: 6. Libraries were prepared by immunoSEQ multiplex PCR; TCRdb keeps only in-frame clonotypes and omits some of them. The table includes about 69,000 clones, 80% to 95% detected once. The clonotype was recovered from a woman aged 55-69 years with active COVID-19. Sample: peripheral blood. The chain is built from TRBV5-1 and TRBJ1-5; 9 bases fit TRBD1. CDR3 in amino acids: CASSRQGGLNQPQHF. The DNA of the CDR3 is TGCGCCAGCAGCCGACAGGGGGGTCTTAATCAGCCCCAGCATTTT.